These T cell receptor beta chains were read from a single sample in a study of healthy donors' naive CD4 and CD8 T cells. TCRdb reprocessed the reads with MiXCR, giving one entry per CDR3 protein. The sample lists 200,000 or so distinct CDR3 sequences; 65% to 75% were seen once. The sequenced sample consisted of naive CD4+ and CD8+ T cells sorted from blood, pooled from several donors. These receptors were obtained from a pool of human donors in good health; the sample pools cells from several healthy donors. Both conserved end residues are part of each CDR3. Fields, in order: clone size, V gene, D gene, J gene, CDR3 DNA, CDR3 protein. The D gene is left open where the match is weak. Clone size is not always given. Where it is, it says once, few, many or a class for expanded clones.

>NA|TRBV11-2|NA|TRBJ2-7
TGTGCCAGCAGCTCCTCGGGAAGTGAGCAGTACTTC
CASSSSGSEQYF
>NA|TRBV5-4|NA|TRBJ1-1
TGTGCCAGCAGCTTGGGAGTCATGAACACTGAAGCTTTCTTT
CASSLGVMNTEAFF
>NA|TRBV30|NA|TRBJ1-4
TGTGCCTGGACTACAGTCGGCGAAAAACTGTTTTTT
CAWTTVGEKLFF
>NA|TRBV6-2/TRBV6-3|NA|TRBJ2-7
TGTGCCAGCACGGGTAGCCGGTCCTACGAGCAGTACTTC
CASTGSRSYEQYF
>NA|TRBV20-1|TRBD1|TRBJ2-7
TGCAGTGCTAGAGGTACAGGGGGACGCTACGAGCAGTACTTC
CSARGTGGRYEQYF
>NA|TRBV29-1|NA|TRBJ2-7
TGCAGCGTTGGGGTAGGGTACGAGCAGTACTTC
CSVGVGYEQYF
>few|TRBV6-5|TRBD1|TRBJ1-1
TGTGCCAGCAGTTACGCAACCAGGGGGCACACTGAAGCTTTCTTT
CASSYATRGHTEAFF
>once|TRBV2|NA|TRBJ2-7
TGTGCCAGCAGTGAGCCCCAATTAAGCTACGAGCAGTACTTC
CASSEPQLSYEQYF
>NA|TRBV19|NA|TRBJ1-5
TGTGCCAGTACTCCACGGTTTTCTAGCAATCAGCCCCAGCATTTT
CASTPRFSSNQPQHF
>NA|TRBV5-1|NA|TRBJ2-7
TGCGCCAGCAGCTTGGCCCCGGGGGCGGCAGCGCCCGGGCAGTACTTC
CASSLAPGAAAPGQYF
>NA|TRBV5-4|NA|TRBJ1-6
TGTGCCAGCAGCTTGAGGGGAGTTAATTCACCCCTCCACTTT
CASSLRGVNSPLHF
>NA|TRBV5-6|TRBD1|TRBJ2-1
TGTGCCAGCAGTCAAACAGGGGGCTACAATGAGCAGTTCTTC
CASSQTGGYNEQFF
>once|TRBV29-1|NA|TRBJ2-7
TGCAGCGTTGAGGCAAATACGGTGGAGTACTTC
CSVEANTVEYF
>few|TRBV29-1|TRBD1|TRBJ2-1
TGCAGCGTTTATACAGGGGAAAGGGATGAGCAGTTCTTC
CSVYTGERDEQFF
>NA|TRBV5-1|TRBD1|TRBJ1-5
TGCGCCAGCAGCTTGGCGCCGGGACAGGGTTTGCAGCCCCAGCATTTT
CASSLAPGQGLQPQHF
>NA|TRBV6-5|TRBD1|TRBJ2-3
TGTGCCAGCAGTCAACCGCACTCGGGACAGGCCTTCACAGATACGCAGTATTTT
CASSQPHSGQAFTDTQYF
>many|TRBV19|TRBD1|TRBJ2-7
TGTGCCAGCTCACCCGGGACAGGGACCTACGAGCAGTACTTC
CASSPGTGTYEQYF
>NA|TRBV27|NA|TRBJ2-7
TGTGCCAGCAGGCCCTCGCTTAGAGGAGAGCAGTACTTC
CASRPSLRGEQYF
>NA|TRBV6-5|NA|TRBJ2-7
TGTGCCAGCAGTTACTCGGGACGGACCTACGAGCAGTACTTC
CASSYSGRTYEQYF
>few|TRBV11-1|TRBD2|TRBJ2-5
TGTGCCAGCAGCCCAAAGGCTCGACTAGCGGACGAAGAGACCCAGTACTTC
CASSPKARLADEETQYF
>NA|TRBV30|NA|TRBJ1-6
TGTGCCTGGAGGGGGCTGGGTAAAGGTTCACCCCTCCACTTT
CAWRGLGKGSPLHF
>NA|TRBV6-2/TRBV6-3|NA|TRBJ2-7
TGTGCCAGCAGTTCGGCCCCGCCCTACGAGCAGTACTTC
CASSSAPPYEQYF
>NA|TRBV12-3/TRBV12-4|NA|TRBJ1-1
TGTGCCAGCAGTTTGTCAAGTGGGAGCACTGAAGCTTTCTTT
CASSLSSGSTEAFF
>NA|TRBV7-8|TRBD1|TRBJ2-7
TGTGCCAGCAGCTCCTGGACAGGGGAGTTCTACGAGCAGTACTTC
CASSSWTGEFYEQYF
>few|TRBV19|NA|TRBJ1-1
TGTGCCAGTACCCAAGCGCCGGGGTACACTGAAGCTTTCTTT
CASTQAPGYTEAFF
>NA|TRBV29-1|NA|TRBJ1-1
TGCAGCGTGGACCCAACCCCTGAAGCCTTCTTT
CSVDPTPEAFF
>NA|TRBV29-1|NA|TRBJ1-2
TGCAGCGTTGAAGATCGAGAAGCAAACTATGGCTACACCTTC
CSVEDREANYGYTF
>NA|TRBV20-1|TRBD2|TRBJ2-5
TGCAGTGCTACCCTCTCTAGCGGGATCTTCCAAGAGACCCAGTACTTC
CSATLSSGIFQETQYF
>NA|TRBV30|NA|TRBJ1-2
TGTGCCTGGAGTGTGGGCAGGCCGGGCTACACCTTC
CAWSVGRPGYTF
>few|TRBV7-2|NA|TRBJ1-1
TGTGCCAGCAGCTTTCTCGTCTGGAACACTGAAGCTTTCTTT
CASSFLVWNTEAFF
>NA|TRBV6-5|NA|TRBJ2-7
TGTGCCAGCAGTTACGGTTTCGTCAGGACCTACGAGCAGTACTTC
CASSYGFVRTYEQYF
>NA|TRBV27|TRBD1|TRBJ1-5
TGTGCCAGCAGTTTAGTCGGGGACAGGGAGGGCCAGCCCCAGCATTTT
CASSLVGDREGQPQHF
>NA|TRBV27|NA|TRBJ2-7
TGTGCCAGCAGTTTACCTGGACGTACGCAGTACTTC
CASSLPGRTQYF
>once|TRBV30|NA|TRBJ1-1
TGTGCCTGGATTCCGGACAGTATGAACACTGAAGCTTTCTTT
CAWIPDSMNTEAFF
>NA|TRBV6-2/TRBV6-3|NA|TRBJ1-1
TGTGCCAGCAGCCTCGGGACCATAGAAGCTTTCTTT
CASSLGTIEAFF
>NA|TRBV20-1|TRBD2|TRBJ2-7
TGCAGTGCTAGCGGGACTAGCGGGCTACACGAGCAGTACTTC
CSASGTSGLHEQYF
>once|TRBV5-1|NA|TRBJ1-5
TGCGCCAGCAGCTTGGGTCAGGGGCGCAATCAGCCCCAGCATTTT
CASSLGQGRNQPQHF
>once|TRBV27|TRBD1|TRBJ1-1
TGTGCCAGCAGTTTATCTACAGGGGCGGTCGCTTTCTTT
CASSLSTGAVAFF
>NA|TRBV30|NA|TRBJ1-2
TGTGCCTGGACAGATTTTTATGGCTACACCTTC
CAWTDFYGYTF
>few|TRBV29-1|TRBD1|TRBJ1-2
TGCAGCGTTGTGGAGGGGGCCAGAAAGGACTATGGCTACACCTTC
CSVVEGARKDYGYTF
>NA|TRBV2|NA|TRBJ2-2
TGTGCCAGCAGTGAACGGGGTCTGAACACCGGGGAGCTGTTTTTT
CASSERGLNTGELFF
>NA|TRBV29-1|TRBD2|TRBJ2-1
TGCAGCGTTGACAATCAACTAGCGGGAGGGAGCAATGAGCAGTTCTTC
CSVDNQLAGGSNEQFF
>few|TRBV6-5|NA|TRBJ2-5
TGTGCCAGCAGTTACTCGAGAGGGGAGACCCAGTACTTC
CASSYSRGETQYF
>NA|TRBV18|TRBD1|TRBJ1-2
TGTGCCAGCTCACCTTTGGGACAGGCGGACTATGGCTACACCTTC
CASSPLGQADYGYTF
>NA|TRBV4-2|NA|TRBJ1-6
TGTGCCAGCAGCCAAGAGGACACCCAGAACTCCTATAATTCACCCCTCCACTTT
CASSQEDTQNSYNSPLHF
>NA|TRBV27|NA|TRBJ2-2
TGTGCCAGCAGTTTATCAGTGGCCGGGGAGCTGTTTTTT
CASSLSVAGELFF
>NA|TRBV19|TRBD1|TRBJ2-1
TGTGCCAGTAGTGCGACAGGGAGATCTTACAATGAGCAGTTCTTC
CASSATGRSYNEQFF
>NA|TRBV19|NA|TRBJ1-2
TGTGCCAGTAGTACACCATACAGGGCGACTAACTATGGCTACACCTTC
CASSTPYRATNYGYTF
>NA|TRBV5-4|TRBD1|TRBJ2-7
TGTGCCAGCAGCTCGGACAGGTACTACGAGCAGTACTTC
CASSSDRYYEQYF
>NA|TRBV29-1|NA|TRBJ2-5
TGCAGCGTTGAGCGGGTCAGGGGACTCGGGACCCAGTACTTC
CSVERVRGLGTQYF